The 29 T cell receptor beta chains in this list originate from one sample, sequenced in a study of beta chain features in type 1 diabetes. What was sequenced were expressed TCRB transcripts, since all of the isolated RNA had been reverse transcribed. Here immunoSEQ multiplex PCR was the method, and the copy in TCRdb shows in-frame clones only, minus some. The sample comprises 810,000 or so clones, about 17% of which are singletons, and around 0.02% rests with the top ten. The sample comprised naive CD4+ T cells from blood. The receptors were sampled from a woman between 18 and 29 years old in good health.

V and J are TRBV6-5 and TRBJ2-1; 9 bases match TRBD2. The CDR3 extends over 12 amino acids. The ends lost 8 bases at V and 10 bases at J; junction bases unmatched: 6. Germline V gene data show CDR1 as MNHEY and CDR2 as SVGAGI. The CDR3 spells CASGWAGGEQFF. The CDR3 DNA is TGTGCCAGCGGTTGGGCGGGAGGGGAGCAGTTCTTC.

This sequence joins TRBV14 and TRBJ2-3; 10 positions match TRBD2. CDR1 is SGHDN, CDR2 FVKESK, per germline. The CDR3 covers 21 residues. V lost 1 base to trimming and J lost 0 bases; unmatched junction nucleotides: 16. The CDR3 nucleotides read TGTGCCAGCAGCCAAGTTGTCCGAACTAGCGGGATCGGATATAGCACAGATACGCAGTATTTT. Translating gives CASSQVVRTSGIGYSTDTQYF.

A few counts support this clone. The CDR3 nucleotides are TGTGCCAGCTCATCTTCGACTAGCGGGAGGACCTACAATGAGCAGTTCTTC. Amino acids: CASSSSTSGRTYNEQFF. V usage is TRBV18 and J usage is TRBJ2-1; 13 bases line up with TRBD2. Trimming at V came to 5 bases and at J to 2 bases, leaving 6 bases not matched to a gene. The V gene's germline CDR1 is KGHSH and CDR2 LQKENI. This CDR3 contains 17 residues. Together with reference TRBV18 and TRBJ2-1, the CDR3 gives the full variable domain: NAGVMQNPRHLVRRRGQEARLRCSPMKGHSHVYWYRQLPEEGLKFMVYLQKENIIDESGMPKERFSAEFPKEGPSILRIQQVVRGDSAAYFCASSSSTSGRTYNEQFFGPGTRLTVL.

This clone was counted between two and nine times. The CDR3 DNA reads as TGTGCCAGCACCCTAGGACTAGCGGGCGAGCAGTACTTC. Protein product: CASTLGLAGEQYF. The rearrangement joins TRBV7-9 to TRBJ2-7, with 11 bases aligning to TRBD2. From germline, CDR1 is SEHNR and CDR2 FQNEAQ (reference sequence). CDR3 length: 13 amino acids. With V trimmed by 7 bases and J by 6 bases, 5 bases remained unmatched.

The chain's CDR3 is CASSPLSTGAYNEQFF. The CDR3 bases are TGTGCCAGCTCACCACTTTCGACAGGGGCCTACAATGAGCAGTTCTTC. The rearrangement links TRBV18 to TRBJ2-1, with TRBD1 matching over 8 bases. The CDR3 is made up of 16 amino acids. V was clipped by 1 base and J by 2 bases; unmatched bases: 4. Germline values: CDR1 KGHSH, CDR2 LQKENI.

The V and J genes are TRBV9 and TRBJ2-2, with D hard to call. Germline CDR1 SGDLS, CDR2 YYNGEE. The CDR3 extends over 15 amino acids. The V end lost 4 bases, the J end lost 2 bases, and 12 bases lay between the germline ends. DNA of the CDR3: TGTGCCAGCAGCATAGACGGACCCAACACCGGGGAGCTGTTTTTT. It translates to CASSIDGPNTGELFF.

This clone came up a few times. The chain couples TRBV5-1 to TRBJ2-1; 10 bases align to TRBD2. Germline V gene sequence: CDR1 SGHRS, CDR2 YFSETQ. Germline trimming cut 4 bases from V and 4 bases from J; bases unmatched to any gene: 26. CDR3 length: 22 amino acids. The CDR3 protein is CASSAYLGTLAGDRAGYNEQFF. As DNA, the CDR3 is TGCGCCAGCAGCGCGTACCTGGGAACCCTAGCGGGAGATCGGGCGGGGTACAATGAGCAGTTCTTC.

This rearrangement joins TRBV29-1 to TRBJ2-3; D remains unclear. The germline V gene has CDR1 SQVTM and CDR2 ANQGSEA. The V gene lost 3 bases and the J gene lost 2 bases, with 9 bases spanning the gap. The CDR3 covers 13 residues. This CDR3 reads CSVEAGNTDTQYF. CDR3 nucleotide sequence: TGCAGCGTTGAGGCAGGTAACACAGATACGCAGTATTTT.

This clone was seen a handful of times. The rearrangement links TRBV7-2 to TRBJ2-7; TRBD1 matches 8 bases. This CDR3 has 15 amino acids. The trim removed 5 bases at V and 2 bases at J, leaving 8 bases unmatched. The germline V gene has CDR1 SGHTA and CDR2 FQGNSA. Here the CDR3 reads CASSASGTGAYEQYF. CDR3 in DNA: TGTGCCAGCAGCGCCTCCGGGACAGGAGCCTACGAGCAGTACTTC. Together with reference TRBV7-2 and TRBJ2-7, the CDR3 gives the full variable domain: GAGVSQSPSNKVTEKGKDVELRCDPISGHTALYWYRQSLGQGLEFLIYFQGNSAPDKSGLPSDRFSAERTGGSVSTLTIQRTQQEDSAVYLCASSASGTGAYEQYFGPGTRLTVT.

On this clone itself: This specimen includes other DNA sequences encoding the same CDR3. This chain connects TRBV14 to TRBJ1-1; no clear D gene. The V gene lost 3 bases and the J gene lost 0 bases, with 5 bases spanning the gap. The CDR3 spans 13 residues. Germline loops: CDR1 SGHDN, CDR2 FVKESK. CDR3 sequence: CASSQGMNTEAFF. CDR3 nucleotides: TGTGCCAGCAGCCAGGGTATGAACACTGAAGCTTTCTTT.

V is TRBV9 and J is TRBJ2-3; no reliable D call. V dropped 4 bases and J dropped 3 bases, with 6 bases sitting between them. The V gene's germline CDR1 is SGDLS and CDR2 YYNGEE. The CDR3 is 12 amino acids. CDR3: CASSKTTDTQYF. The CDR3 nucleotides read TGTGCCAGCAGCAAAACTACAGATACGCAGTATTTT.

V and J are TRBV5-1 and TRBJ2-3, with D possibly being TRBD1 (6 bases). This CDR3 region has 16 residues. Trimming pared 1 base from V and 3 bases from J, leaving 15 bases between. Germline V gene data show CDR1 as SGHRS and CDR2 as YFSETQ. The CDR3 DNA follows: TGCGCCAGCAGCTTGTTTGGGGGCGGCGGTACAGATACGCAGTATTTT. This codes for CASSLFGGGGTDTQYF.

The J gene is TRBJ1-1, the V gene TRBV5-1; D gene unclear. V lost 4 bases to trimming and J lost 0 bases, with 10 bases between them. Germline lookup yields CDR1 SGHRS and CDR2 YFSETQ. This CDR3 is 14 amino acids long. The CDR3 loop reads CASSQGPLNTEAFF. The CDR3 DNA is TGCGCCAGCAGCCAAGGTCCTTTGAACACTGAAGCTTTCTTT.

This clone was detected a few times. This rearrangement joins TRBV18 to TRBJ1-4, with D tentatively TRBD1 (6 bases). With 2 bases removed from V and 10 bases from J, the gap between germline ends came to 20 bases. Germline loops: CDR1 KGHSH, CDR2 LQKENI. CDR3 length equals 16 residues. The CDR3 loop is CASSPSVGDLGGKLFF. CDR3 in DNA: TGTGCCAGCTCACCATCCGTTGGGGACCTAGGGGGAAAACTGTTTTTT.

This clone appeared a few times. This chain links TRBV29-1 with TRBJ2-2, with 7 bases fitting TRBD1. The V gene's germline CDR1 is SQVTM and CDR2 ANQGSEA. V gave up 7 bases and J gave up 6 bases; unmatched junction bases: 2. There are 11 residues in the CDR3. The CDR3 region is CSGGQSGELFF. CDR3 in DNA: TGCAGCGGGGGACAGTCCGGGGAGCTGTTTTTT.

This clone was counted only a few times. The V gene is TRBV15, the J gene TRBJ2-7; tentative D call: TRBD1 (5 bases). In germline, CDR1 is LNHNV, CDR2 YYDKDF (reference sequence). The CDR3 runs 16 residues. V dropped 1 base and J dropped 7 bases, with 20 bases sitting between them. As DNA, the CDR3 is TGTGCCACCAGCAGAGTTCAAGGGGCAGGCGAGAGGGAGCAGTACTTC. Its protein is CATSRVQGAGEREQYF.

This clone was picked up a small number of times. The J gene is TRBJ2-3, the V gene TRBV4-3; D is unclear. The CDR3 totals 15 residues. Deletions cut 2 bases from V and 0 bases from J, with 9 bases between. From germline, CDR1 is LGHNA and CDR2 YSLEER. CDR3 in amino acids: CASSQRTLSTDTQYF. For the CDR3, the DNA is TGCGCCAGCAGCCAACGGACCCTAAGCACAGATACGCAGTATTTT.

Turning to this clone: This specimen includes other DNA sequences encoding the same CDR3. The V gene is TRBV2, the J gene TRBJ2-5; no firm D call. Deletions cut 5 bases from V and 5 bases from J, with 3 bases between. This CDR3 has 10 amino acids. Germline-derived CDR1 and CDR2 are SNHLY and FYNNEI. CDR3 in DNA: TGTGCCAGCAGTTTGGAGACCCAGTACTTC. Translation: CASSLETQYF.

V gene TRBV5-4 combines with J gene TRBJ2-7; D possibly corresponds to TRBD1 (6 bases). Germline V gene data show CDR1 as SGHNT and CDR2 as YYREEE (reference sequence). The CDR3 is 15 amino acids. V was pared by 7 bases and J by 5 bases, with 22 bases between. Here the CDR3 reads CASGGGASPLDEQYF. In DNA, the CDR3 is TGTGCCAGCGGGGGCGGAGCCTCCCCACTAGACGAGCAGTACTTC.

The chain links TRBV7-9 to TRBJ2-5; no reliable D call. The CDR3 sequence is 13 residues long. CDR1 SEHNR and CDR2 FQNEAQ come from the germline V gene (reference sequence). Trimming stripped 5 bases from V and 5 bases from J, with 12 bases between. CDR3 bases: TGTGCCAGCAGCCCACGACCTTTGGAGACCCAGTACTTC. Translation gives CASSPRPLETQYF.

There are a few counts of this clone. The chain couples TRBV7-8 to TRBJ1-5; a weak D match, TRBD1 (5 bases). V was clipped by 1 base and J by 5 bases, with 12 bases between them. Germline CDR1 is SGHVS and CDR2 is FQNEAQ. The CDR3 is made up of 15 amino acids. The CDR3 DNA is TGTGCCAGCAGCTTAGTGGGGACGTTATATCAGCCCCAGCATTTT. Its translation is CASSLVGTLYQPQHF.

CDR3 protein: CASSLSGTRSNEQFF. DNA of the CDR3: TGTGCCAGCAGTTTATCAGGGACTAGAAGCAATGAGCAGTTCTTC. The V and J genes are TRBV27 and TRBJ2-1, with 8 bases that match TRBD2. CDR3 length: 15 amino acids. CDR1 is MNHEY and CDR2 is SMNVEV in the germline V gene (reference sequence). J was trimmed by 6 bases and V by 0 bases; bases with no gene match: 4.

This clone has more than one count but fewer than ten. Germline is not matched at one junction end, which may reflect a read error. The V call is TRBV6-6, the J call TRBJ1-5; 7 bases match TRBD1. The germline gives CDR1 MNHNY, CDR2 SVGAGI (reference sequence). The CDR3 loop spans 15 amino acids. The CDR3 protein is CAISFWQGDNQPQHF. CDR3 in DNA: TGTGCCATCAGTTTTTGGCAGGGGGACAATCAGCCCCAGCATTTT.

This clone was seen many times. The V call is TRBV7-9, the J call TRBJ2-5; D is unclear. The germline V and J ends were trimmed by 5 bases and 5 bases, with 9 bases remaining between them. The CDR3 has 12 residues. Germline lookup yields CDR1 SEHNR and CDR2 FQNEAQ (reference sequence). The CDR3 reads CASSPYRETQYF. The DNA of the CDR3 is TGTGCCAGCAGCCCGTACCGGGAGACCCAGTACTTC.

This chain connects TRBV21-1 to TRBJ2-2; the table's D call, TRBD1, was not checked against the DNA. TRBV21-1 constitutes a pseudogene. The CDR3 runs to 17 residues. The CDR3, as DNA: TGTGCCAGCAGCAAAGGGGGACAGGGGGCCAAAACCGGGGAGCTGTTTTTT. Translation: CASSKGGQGAKTGELFF.

This clone was found a few times. Other DNA sequences in this specimen translate into the identical CDR3. V is TRBV5-1 and J is TRBJ2-7; 7 bases match TRBD1. With 4 bases clipped from V and 1 base from J, the junction kept 5 bases outside the gene matches. Germline CDR1 is SGHRS and CDR2 is YFSETQ. The CDR3 runs 14 residues. CDR3 sequence reads: CASSPRTGSYEQYF. In DNA, the CDR3 is TGCGCCAGCAGCCCCCGGACAGGTTCCTACGAGCAGTACTTC.

The CDR3: CASSLETWTGAYGYTF. DNA of the CDR3: TGTGCCAGCAGCTTAGAGACTTGGACGGGAGCCTATGGCTACACCTTC. The chain uses TRBV11-2 and TRBJ1-2; unclear D gene. This CDR3 spans 16 amino acids. Trimming shortened V by 0 bases and J by 4 bases, and 15 bases separated the two germline ends. CDR1 and CDR2 from the germline V gene are SGHAT and FQNNGV.

This clone was detected a few times. This chain connects TRBV7-2 to TRBJ1-1; 7 nucleotides match TRBD1. With V trimmed by 1 base and J by 2 bases, 4 bases remained unmatched. The CDR3 is made up of 15 amino acids. Germline assignment: CDR1 SGHTA and CDR2 FQGNSA. The CDR3 reads CASSLVRTGNTEAFF. The CDR3 nucleotides read TGTGCCAGCAGCTTAGTCCGGACAGGTAACACTGAAGCTTTCTTT.

In this sample, this clone turned up many times. The identical CDR3 is also encoded by other nucleotide sequences in the sample. The chain uses TRBV18 and TRBJ2-7; D might be TRBD2 (6 bases). The germline V gene has CDR1 KGHSH and CDR2 LQKENI. The CDR3 spans 12 residues. V was trimmed by 6 bases and J by 4 bases, leaving 10 bases between them. As DNA, the CDR3 is TGTGCCAGCTCCCGGGCGGGGTACGAGCAGTACTTC. This encodes CASSRAGYEQYF.